These 10 T cell receptor beta chains originate from one sample sequenced in a study of CD8 T cells in Susac syndrome. Reverse transcription used roughly 0.5 to 1 ug RNA and random hexamers. In TCRdb, the immunoSEQ multiplex PCR reads were re-called with MiXCR into one record per CDR3 protein. The sample shows roughly 120,000 distinct CDR3 sequences, approximately 94% of them seen only once. The sample was CD4+ T cells from PBMCs. Every receptor here comes from a human donor with multiple sclerosis.

V and J are TRBV20-1 and TRBJ1-5, with D perhaps TRBD1 (6 bases). Per germline, CDR1 DFQATT and CDR2 SNEGSKA (reference sequence). The CDR3 is 15 residues long. The ends were cut back, 0 bases at V and 6 bases at J, with 15 bases in the middle. The CDR3 nucleotides are TGCAGTGCTAGAGATCGGGGGGGCGCGGGTCAGCCCCAGCATTTT. Protein product: CSARDRGGAGQPQHF.

The CDR3 DNA is TGTGCCAGCAGCCAAGCCTGGGGCGGGGGCAGAGATACGCAGTATTTT. Amino acid sequence: CASSQAWGGGRDTQYF. The chain combines TRBV14 with TRBJ2-3; D is perhaps TRBD2 (7 bases). Germline V gives CDR1 SGHDN, CDR2 FVKESK. Trimming stripped 1 base from V and 5 bases from J, with 16 bases between. The CDR3 is made up of 16 amino acids.

The rearrangement links TRBV5-6 to TRBJ2-3; D is unresolved. V was shortened by 3 bases and J by 3 bases, with 23 bases between the two germline ends. The CDR3 has 18 residues. Germline CDR1 SGHDT, CDR2 YYEEEE. CDR3 nucleotides: TGTGCCAGCAGCTACCGGAGACGTCAGATGAGGTATACAGATACGCAGTATTTT. Its translation is CASSYRRRQMRYTDTQYF.

Concerning this clonotype itself: Germline is not matched at one junction end, which may reflect a read error. The V and J genes are TRBV7-2 and TRBJ2-7, with 7 positions matching TRBD1. The CDR3 has 14 amino acids. CDR1 and CDR2 from the germline V gene are SGHTA and FQGNSA. Here the CDR3 reads CASSLGTDPTRQYF. Written as DNA, the CDR3 is TGTGCCAGCAGTTTAGGGACAGATCCTACGAGGCAGTACTTC.

The gene calls are TRBV24-1 and TRBJ2-1, with 11 bases lining up with TRBD2. Per the germline V gene, CDR1 is KGHDR and CDR2 is SFDVKD. The CDR3 has 16 amino acids. V lost 5 bases, J lost 4 bases, and 6 bases stayed unmatched. CDR3 amino acids: CATSGQTSGAYNEQFF. CDR3 coding DNA: TGTGCCACCAGTGGCCAGACTAGCGGGGCATACAATGAGCAGTTCTTC.

The V call is TRBV6-2 or TRBV6-3, the J call TRBJ2-2; TRBD2 aligns across 7 bases. V lost 2 bases to trimming and J lost 5 bases; unmatched junction nucleotides: 2. Germline values: CDR1 MNHEY, CDR2 SVGEGT. CDR3 size: 14 residues. In nucleotides, the CDR3 is TGTGCCAGCAGTTACGGGGGGGTTACCGGGGAGCTGTTTTTT. Translated: CASSYGGVTGELFF.

The chain links TRBV6-6 to TRBJ1-6; 7 nucleotides line up with TRBD1. After removal of 6 bases from V and 10 bases from J, the junction contained 12 bases not matched to a gene. The length of the CDR3 is 15 residues. The germline V gene encodes CDR1 MNHNY and CDR2 SVGAGI (reference sequence). The chain's CDR3 is CASRSTDRDPSPLHF. In DNA, the CDR3 is TGTGCCAGCAGATCGACTGACAGGGACCCCTCACCCCTCCACTTT.

This clonotype was detected a few times. The gene calls are TRBV18 and TRBJ1-1; 9 nucleotides line up with TRBD1. Germline loops: CDR1 KGHSH, CDR2 LQKENI. The CDR3 is made up of 14 amino acids. J was trimmed by 1 base and V by 5 bases; bases with no gene match: 2. In DNA, the CDR3 is TGTGCCAGCTCATCGGGACAGGGGAACACTGAAGCTTTCTTT. Its translation is CASSSGQGNTEAFF.

The CDR3 loop reads CASSLGQGKGNSPLHF. The CDR3 DNA reads as TGTGCCAGCAGCCTTGGACAGGGGAAAGGGAATTCACCCCTCCACTTT. The chain couples TRBV6-1 to TRBJ1-6; TRBD1 matches at 9 bases. Germline V gene data show CDR1 as MNHNS and CDR2 as SASEGT. The junction had 10 bases not matched to a gene; V was cut back by 6 bases and J by 7 bases. There are 16 residues in the CDR3.

This chain connects TRBV18 to TRBJ1-2, with D uncertain. V lost 6 bases to trimming and J lost 8 bases, with 19 bases between them. The CDR3 runs to 14 residues. The germline CDR1 and CDR2 sequences are KGHSH and LQKENI. CDR3 in amino acids: CASSQSGIGKGYTF. The CDR3 DNA is TGTGCCAGCTCCCAGTCGGGGATTGGCAAAGGCTACACCTTC.